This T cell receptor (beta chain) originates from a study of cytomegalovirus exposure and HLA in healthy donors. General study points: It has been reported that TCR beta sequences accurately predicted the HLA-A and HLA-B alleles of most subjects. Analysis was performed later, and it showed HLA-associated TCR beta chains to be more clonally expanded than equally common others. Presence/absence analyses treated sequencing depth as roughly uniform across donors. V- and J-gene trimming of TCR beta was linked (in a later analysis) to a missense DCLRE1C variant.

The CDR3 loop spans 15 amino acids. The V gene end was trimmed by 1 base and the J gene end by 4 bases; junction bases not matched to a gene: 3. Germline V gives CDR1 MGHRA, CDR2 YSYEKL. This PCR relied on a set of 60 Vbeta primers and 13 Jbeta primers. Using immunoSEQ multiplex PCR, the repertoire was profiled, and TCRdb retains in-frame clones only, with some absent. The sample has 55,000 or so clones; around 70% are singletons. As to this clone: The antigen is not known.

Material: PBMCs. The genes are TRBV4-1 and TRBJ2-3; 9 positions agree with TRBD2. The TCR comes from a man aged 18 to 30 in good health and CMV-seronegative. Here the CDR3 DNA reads TGCGCCAGCAGCCAAGGAGCGGGAGGCGCAGATACGCAGTATTTT. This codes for CASSQGAGGADTQYF.